This TCR beta chain was identified during a study of blood T cell repertoires in COVID-19. Clones were sequenced by immunoSEQ multiplex PCR, and TCRdb holds only the in-frame ones, with some missing. The table lists approximately 120,000 clones, approximately 85% of them singletons. The CDR3 totals 15 residues. With V trimmed by 4 bases and J by 3 bases, 6 bases remained unmatched. Germline V gives CDR1 SGHDT, CDR2 YYEEEE. This receptor was obtained from a human donor in a cohort sampled during active COVID-19. Specimen: peripheral blood. This rearrangement joins TRBV5-6 to TRBJ1-2; 10 positions agree with TRBD1. CDR3 sequence (DNA): TGTGCCAGCAGCAGCCGGACAGGGGGGTACTATGGCTACACCTTC. Translated, it gives CASSSRTGGYYGYTF.